The 32 T cell receptor beta chains given below trace back to one sample, sequenced in a study of T cells in Graves' hyperthyroidism and ophthalmopathy (dated by TCRdb to about 2019). Library creation used multiplex PCR. The instrument was an Illumina HiSeq 2000. TCR beta CDR3 regions were amplified from RNA transcripts. The first round of RT-PCR for the TCR CDR3 was performed with the HTBI primer set and the Qiagen OneStep RT-PCR kit. The public sequencing data were trimmed at Q25 with fastp and processed into clonotypes with MiXCR by TCRdb, which kept only in-frame beta chains. A single entry per CDR3 protein holds the most common genes and DNA from its merged rows. For this sample the table gives about 300,000 distinct CDR3 sequences, of which roughly 19% were detected only once. The ten largest clones add up to 35% to 45% of the sample. The sample taken for sequencing was blood. Receptors originate from a man over 45 with Graves' ophthalmopathy.

This clonotype has more than one count but fewer than ten. The rearrangement joins TRBV20-1 to TRBJ2-7; 7 bases line up with TRBD1. V lost 5 bases and J lost 3; bases outside the gene matches: 7. CDR3 length: 13 amino acids. CDR1 is DFQATT and CDR2 is SNEGSKA in the germline V gene (reference sequence). The CDR3: CSAPRQGSYEQYF. The CDR3, as DNA: TGCAGTGCTCCAAGACAGGGAAGCTACGAGCAGTACTTC.

The sample holds a few counts of this clonotype. The rearrangement links TRBV6-1 to TRBJ1-2; D remains unclear. Trimming removed 1 base at V and 0 bases at J, with 6 bases between. Looked up from germline, CDR1 is MNHNS and CDR2 is SASEGT. CDR3 size: 14 residues. The CDR3 sequence is CASSEGLTNYGYTF. DNA for the CDR3: TGTGCCAGCAGTGAAGGTCTGACTAACTATGGCTACACCTTC.

This clonotype was recorded at least ten times. The chain is built from TRBV12-3 or TRBV12-4 and TRBJ2-7, with 11 bases matching TRBD2. Losses at the gene ends were 6 bases for V and 3 bases for J; bases not matched to a gene: 16. The CDR3 loop spans 18 amino acids. The DNA of the CDR3 is TGTGCCAGCAGCCTTTGGGCGTCACCGGGACTAGCGGACTACGAGCAGTACTTC. Protein: CASSLWASPGLADYEQYF.

This chain links TRBV29-1 with TRBJ1-2; TRBD1 aligns across 12 bases. Germline-derived CDR1 and CDR2 are SQVTM and ANQGSEA. The CDR3 totals 16 residues. The junction had 9 bases not matched to a gene; V was cut back by 0 bases and J by 7 bases. In DNA form, the CDR3 reads TGCAGCGTTGAAGATGGTGGGACAGGGGGCAAGGGTGGCTACACCTTC. Residues: CSVEDGGTGGKGGYTF. The full variable domain, its missing parts supplied by reference TRBV29-1 and TRBJ1-2, is SAVISQKPSRDICQRGTSLTIQCQVDSQVTMMFWYRQQPGQSLTLIATANQGSEATYESGFVIDKFPISRPNLTFSTLTVSNMSPEDSSIYLCSVEDGGTGGKGGYTFGSGTRLTVV.

This chain links TRBV30 with TRBJ2-1, with D perhaps TRBD2 (6 bases). Germline V gives CDR1 GTSNPN, CDR2 SVGIG (reference sequence). The CDR3 spans 18 residues. V was clipped by 0 bases and J by 3 bases, with 21 bases between them. The CDR3 sequence: CAWSVNDIGGYSYNEQFF. The CDR3 nucleotides are TGTGCCTGGAGTGTAAATGATATCGGAGGGTATAGCTACAATGAGCAGTTCTTC.

This clonotype appeared many times. This rearrangement joins TRBV27 to TRBJ2-3; TRBD2 agrees at 11 bases. CDR1 is MNHEY and CDR2 is SMNVEV in the germline V gene (reference sequence). This CDR3 is 13 amino acids long. Germline trimming cut 6 bases from V and 5 bases from J; bases unmatched to any gene: 1. The CDR3 bases are TGTGCCAGCAGCCTAGCGGGAGGAGATACGCAGTATTTT. Encoded protein: CASSLAGGDTQYF.

This chain connects TRBV20-1 to TRBJ2-1; 10 bases fit TRBD2. The closer fit of TRBJ2-7 to the DNA end suggests the J call may be wrong. This CDR3 is 17 amino acids long. Looked up from germline, CDR1 is DFQATT and CDR2 is SNEGSKA (reference sequence). CDR3 nucleotides: TGCAGTGCTAGGCCTTCTAAGGGGACTAGCGCCTACAATGAGCAGTACTTC. It is translated as CSARPSKGTSAYNEQYF.

This clonotype has at least ten counts. V gene TRBV11-2 combines with J gene TRBJ2-7, with D maybe TRBD1 (5 bases). Germline V gene sequence: CDR1 SGHAT, CDR2 FQNNGV. Trimming pared 4 bases from V and 2 bases from J, leaving 21 bases between. The CDR3 extends over 17 amino acids. The CDR3 region has the DNA TGTGCCAGCAGCTCCCCCCAAACGAACCCAGGGCCCTACGAGCAGTACTTC. Amino acids: CASSSPQTNPGPYEQYF.

This clonotype has only a few counts. This sequence joins TRBV10-2 and TRBJ1-1; 7 bases align to TRBD1. The CDR3 has 15 residues. The V segment lost 6 bases and the J segment 4 bases; nucleotides outside the gene matches: 11. Germline values: CDR1 WSHSY, CDR2 SAAADI. The CDR3 bases are TGCGCCAGCAGGACGGGACAGTCTCCAGTCACTGAAGCTTTCTTT. This sequence encodes CASRTGQSPVTEAFF.

This chain uses TRBV20-1 with TRBJ1-2, with D maybe TRBD1 (5 bases). CDR1 is DFQATT and CDR2 is SNEGSKA in the germline V gene (reference sequence). The CDR3 consists of 14 residues. V shed 6 bases and J shed 6 bases, with 20 bases lying between them. The CDR3 loop is CSAREAGRGDGYTF. As DNA, the CDR3 is TGCAGTGCACGGGAGGCAGGGCGGGGGGATGGCTACACCTTC.

The J gene is TRBJ2-1, the V gene TRBV10-3; 14 bases are shared with TRBD2. CDR3 length equals 15 residues. The J segment lost 6 bases and the V segment lost 6 bases, leaving 4 bases of the junction unmatched. Germline V lookup: CDR1 ENHRY, CDR2 SYGVKD. The CDR3 region has the DNA TGTGCCATCAGGGGGACTAGCGGGAGTAGCAATGAGCAGTTCTTC. Amino acid sequence: CAIRGTSGSSNEQFF.

The table lists this clonotype with many counts. This chain uses TRBV7-9 with TRBJ2-7; TRBD2 aligns across 9 bases. The CDR3 runs to 18 residues. Germline values: CDR1 SEHNR, CDR2 FQNEAQ (reference sequence). V lost 1 base to trimming and J lost 2 bases; unmatched junction nucleotides: 12. CDR3 residues: CASSLGAGASGTTYEQYF. The CDR3 DNA is TGTGCCAGCAGCTTAGGGGCAGGTGCTAGCGGGACTACCTACGAGCAGTACTTC.

At least ten counts were recorded for this clonotype. This chain uses TRBV30 with TRBJ2-4; perhaps TRBD1 as D (6 bases). The CDR3 is 13 amino acids. Trimming left V 0 bases short and J 7 bases short, with 10 bases between. Germline assignment: CDR1 GTSNPN and CDR2 SVGIG (reference sequence). The CDR3 reads CAWSVTQGNIQYF. CDR3 nucleotides: TGTGCCTGGAGTGTAACGCAGGGGAACATTCAGTACTTC.

This clonotype turned up a few times. The rearrangement uses TRBV20-1 and TRBJ2-1, with TRBD2 identical over 7 bases. V lost 6 bases, J lost 0 bases, and 8 bases stayed unmatched. The CDR3 is 15 residues long. Germline V gives CDR1 DFQATT, CDR2 SNEGSKA (reference sequence). The CDR3: CSALRGRGSYNEQFF. The CDR3 DNA is TGCAGTGCCCTCAGAGGGAGGGGCTCCTACAATGAGCAGTTCTTC.

This clonotype has a handful of counts. The chain recombines TRBV5-6 with TRBJ2-2, with 8 bases identical to TRBD1. The CDR3 runs to 18 residues. V lost 2 bases to trimming and J lost 0 bases; unmatched junction nucleotides: 9. Germline V lookup: CDR1 SGHDT, CDR2 YYEEEE. The CDR3 sequence is CASSFRAQGASNTGELFF. The CDR3 DNA reads as TGTGCCAGCAGCTTTAGAGCGCAGGGGGCTTCGAACACCGGGGAGCTGTTTTTT. The full variable domain, rest sourced from reference TRBV5-6 and TRBJ2-2, is DAGVTQSPTHLIKTRGQQVTLRCSPKSGHDTVSWYQQALGQGPQFIFQYYEEEERQRGNFPDRFSGHQFPNYSSELNVNALLLGDSALYLCASSFRAQGASNTGELFFGEGSRLTVL.

The V gene is TRBV19, the J gene TRBJ2-2, with D hard to call. Germline V gives CDR1 LNHDA, CDR2 SQIVND (reference sequence). The germline V and J ends were trimmed by 3 bases and 3 bases, with 5 bases remaining between them. The CDR3 is 13 residues long. The CDR3 here is CASSIGYTGELFF. The CDR3 DNA follows: TGTGCCAGTAGTATCGGATACACCGGGGAGCTGTTTTTT.

This clonotype occurred many times. This sequence joins TRBV5-1 and TRBJ2-1; 8 bases are shared with TRBD1. Germline CDR1 is SGHRS and CDR2 is YFSETQ. The CDR3 sequence is 16 residues long. V shed 0 bases and J 3 bases; nucleotides not matched to a gene: 5. The CDR3 here is CASSLAFGQGYNEQFF. The DNA for the CDR3 is TGCGCCAGCAGCTTGGCGTTTGGACAGGGCTACAATGAGCAGTTCTTC.

This clonotype was detected only once. An end of the junction does not agree with germline; a read error may underlie this. This chain joins TRBV4-2 and TRBJ1-1; tentative D call: TRBD1 (6 bases). This CDR3 has 16 residues. CDR1 and CDR2 from the germline V gene are LGHNA and YNFKEQ. Written as DNA, the CDR3 is TGTGCCAGCAGCCAAGCTCAGGGGACGGCGAACACTGAAGCTTTCTTC. Amino acids: CASSQAQGTANTEAFF.

This rearrangement joins TRBV7-9 to TRBJ1-3; TRBD1 might be the D (5 bases). The CDR3 runs 14 residues. V lost 5 bases and J lost 4, with 12 bases in between. Germline V CDR1 and CDR2: SEHNR, FQNEAQ (reference sequence). The CDR3 DNA reads TGTGCCAGCAGCACTCAGGGTGCGGGAAACACCATATATTTT. Translating it yields CASSTQGAGNTIYF.

This clonotype is labeled medium-sized. This chain connects TRBV11-2 to TRBJ2-6, with D perhaps TRBD2 (5 bases). The CDR3 is made up of 14 amino acids. The germline V gene encodes CDR1 SGHAT and CDR2 FQNNGV. The germline V and J ends were trimmed by 3 bases and 3 bases, with 6 bases remaining between them. For the CDR3, the DNA is TGTGCCAGCAGCTTGGGGAGTGGGGCCAACGTCCTGACTTTC. Protein: CASSLGSGANVLTF.

The chain uses TRBV20-1 and TRBJ2-5; D possibly matches TRBD1 or TRBD2 (5 bases each). Germline V gene lookup returns CDR1 DFQATT and CDR2 SNEGSKA (reference sequence). The CDR3 spans 18 residues. The V end lost 2 bases, the J end lost 7 bases, and 29 bases lay between the germline ends. CDR3 loop: CSARPEGLGTALPGTQYF. The CDR3 DNA is TGCAGTGCTAGACCAGAGGGGTTGGGAACTGCCCTCCCAGGGACCCAGTACTTC.

To note about this clonotype: Just one base apart from a much larger clone, this may be a read error. The rearrangement joins TRBV5-1 to TRBJ2-7; D tentatively fits TRBD1 or TRBD2 (5 bases each). The germline V gene has CDR1 SGHRS and CDR2 YFSETQ. The CDR3 has 14 residues. The CDR3: CASSLAGTWDEHYF. In DNA form, the CDR3 reads TGCGCCAGCAGCTTGGCTGGGACCTGGGACGAGCATTACTTC.

The chain recombines TRBV10-2 with TRBJ2-1; D might be TRBD1 (8 bases). The CDR3 loop spans 12 amino acids. Trimming removed 8 bases at V and 9 bases at J, with 14 bases between. Germline V gene data show CDR1 as WSHSY and CDR2 as SAAADI. The CDR3 region is CASSQGGFEQFF. Here the CDR3 DNA reads TGCGCCAGCTCACAGGGGGGGTTTGAGCAGTTCTTC.

This clonotype was seen a few times. The chain is built from TRBV10-2 and TRBJ2-3, with TRBD2 as a possible D gene (5 bases). This CDR3 has 12 amino acids. In germline, CDR1 is WSHSY, CDR2 SAAADI. The ends were cut back, 2 bases at V and 6 bases at J, with 6 bases in the middle. The CDR3 reads CASSEGGDTQYF. CDR3 DNA sequence: TGCGCCAGCAGTGAGGGAGGTGATACGCAGTATTTT.

There are many counts of this clonotype. The CDR3 coding sequence is TGTGCCAGCTCACCACTCACGGGCGCGGGAGTCTACAATGAGCAGTTCTTC. This translates into CASSPLTGAGVYNEQFF. The rearrangement links TRBV18 to TRBJ2-1; 7 nucleotides match TRBD2. The CDR3 has 17 amino acids. From germline, CDR1 is KGHSH and CDR2 LQKENI. J lost 3 bases, V lost 1 base, and 9 bases had no gene match.

In this sample, this clonotype turned up a few times. This sequence joins TRBV3-1 and TRBJ1-4, with D hard to call. The length of the CDR3 is 12 residues. Trimming shortened V by 6 bases and J by 8 bases, and 10 bases separated the two germline ends. CDR1 and CDR2 from the germline V gene are LGHDT and YNNKEL (reference sequence). This chain's CDR3 is CASRETSEKLFF. CDR3 DNA sequence: TGTGCCAGCAGAGAAACGTCAGAAAAACTGTTTTTT.

In nucleotides, the CDR3 is TGTGCCAGCAGCTTAGTTCCGGGATCCTACGAGCAGTACTTC. This codes for CASSLVPGSYEQYF. The rearrangement uses TRBV7-2 and TRBJ2-7; D possibly corresponds to TRBD2 (5 bases). CDR3 size: 14 residues. V dropped 1 base and J dropped 1 base, with 8 bases sitting between them. In germline, CDR1 is SGHTA, CDR2 FQGNSA.

The gene calls are TRBV11-2 and TRBJ2-7, with D perhaps given as TRBD1 or TRBD2 (5 bases each). The CDR3 has 15 residues. The ends were cut back, 1 base at V and 0 bases at J, with 10 bases in the middle. In germline, CDR1 is SGHAT, CDR2 FQNNGV. The CDR3 loop reads CASSLGGSGSYEQYF. CDR3 nucleotide sequence: TGTGCCAGCAGCTTAGGGGGGTCCGGCTCCTACGAGCAGTACTTC.

This clonotype turned up a few times. As DNA, the CDR3 is TGTGCCAGCAGCCCCGGACGGGGGTTCTCGGCCGGGGAGCTGTTTTTT. This sequence encodes CASSPGRGFSAGELFF. The rearrangement uses TRBV3-1 and TRBJ2-2, with D tentatively TRBD2 (6 bases). This CDR3 comprises 16 residues. Germline CDR1 LGHDT, CDR2 YNNKEL (reference sequence). V was shortened by 4 bases and J by 6 bases, with 18 bases between the two germline ends.

This clonotype was detected many times. The V gene is TRBV7-8, the J gene TRBJ1-2; 10 nucleotides line up with TRBD1. The CDR3 length is 14 residues. V lost 4 bases to trimming and J lost 4 bases; unmatched junction nucleotides: 3. Germline CDR1 is SGHVS and CDR2 is FQNEAQ. The CDR3 here is CASSYRTGGYGYTF. The CDR3 coding sequence is TGTGCCAGCAGCTACAGGACAGGGGGCTATGGCTACACCTTC.

Comment on this clonotype: A read error is possible here, since a much larger clone lies one base away. V gene TRBV20-1 combines with J gene TRBJ1-6; D is unresolved. From germline, CDR1 is DFQATT and CDR2 SNEGSKA (reference sequence). The CDR3 spans 16 residues. Trimming removed 8 bases at V and 0 bases at J, with 17 bases between. The CDR3 protein is CSTVDGLSSYNSPLHF. The DNA of the CDR3 is TGCAGTACCGTGGACGGCCTGAGCTCCTATAATTCACCCCTCCACTTT.

The chain couples TRBV24-1 to TRBJ1-5; tentatively, D is TRBD1 (6 bases). Germline values: CDR1 KGHDR, CDR2 SFDVKD. The CDR3 is 16 residues long. The V gene lost 2 bases and the J gene lost 0 bases, with 10 bases spanning the gap. CDR3 region: CATSDSRGGSNQPQHF. The CDR3, as DNA: TGTGCCACCAGTGATTCGCGAGGGGGTAGCAATCAGCCCCAGCATTTT.